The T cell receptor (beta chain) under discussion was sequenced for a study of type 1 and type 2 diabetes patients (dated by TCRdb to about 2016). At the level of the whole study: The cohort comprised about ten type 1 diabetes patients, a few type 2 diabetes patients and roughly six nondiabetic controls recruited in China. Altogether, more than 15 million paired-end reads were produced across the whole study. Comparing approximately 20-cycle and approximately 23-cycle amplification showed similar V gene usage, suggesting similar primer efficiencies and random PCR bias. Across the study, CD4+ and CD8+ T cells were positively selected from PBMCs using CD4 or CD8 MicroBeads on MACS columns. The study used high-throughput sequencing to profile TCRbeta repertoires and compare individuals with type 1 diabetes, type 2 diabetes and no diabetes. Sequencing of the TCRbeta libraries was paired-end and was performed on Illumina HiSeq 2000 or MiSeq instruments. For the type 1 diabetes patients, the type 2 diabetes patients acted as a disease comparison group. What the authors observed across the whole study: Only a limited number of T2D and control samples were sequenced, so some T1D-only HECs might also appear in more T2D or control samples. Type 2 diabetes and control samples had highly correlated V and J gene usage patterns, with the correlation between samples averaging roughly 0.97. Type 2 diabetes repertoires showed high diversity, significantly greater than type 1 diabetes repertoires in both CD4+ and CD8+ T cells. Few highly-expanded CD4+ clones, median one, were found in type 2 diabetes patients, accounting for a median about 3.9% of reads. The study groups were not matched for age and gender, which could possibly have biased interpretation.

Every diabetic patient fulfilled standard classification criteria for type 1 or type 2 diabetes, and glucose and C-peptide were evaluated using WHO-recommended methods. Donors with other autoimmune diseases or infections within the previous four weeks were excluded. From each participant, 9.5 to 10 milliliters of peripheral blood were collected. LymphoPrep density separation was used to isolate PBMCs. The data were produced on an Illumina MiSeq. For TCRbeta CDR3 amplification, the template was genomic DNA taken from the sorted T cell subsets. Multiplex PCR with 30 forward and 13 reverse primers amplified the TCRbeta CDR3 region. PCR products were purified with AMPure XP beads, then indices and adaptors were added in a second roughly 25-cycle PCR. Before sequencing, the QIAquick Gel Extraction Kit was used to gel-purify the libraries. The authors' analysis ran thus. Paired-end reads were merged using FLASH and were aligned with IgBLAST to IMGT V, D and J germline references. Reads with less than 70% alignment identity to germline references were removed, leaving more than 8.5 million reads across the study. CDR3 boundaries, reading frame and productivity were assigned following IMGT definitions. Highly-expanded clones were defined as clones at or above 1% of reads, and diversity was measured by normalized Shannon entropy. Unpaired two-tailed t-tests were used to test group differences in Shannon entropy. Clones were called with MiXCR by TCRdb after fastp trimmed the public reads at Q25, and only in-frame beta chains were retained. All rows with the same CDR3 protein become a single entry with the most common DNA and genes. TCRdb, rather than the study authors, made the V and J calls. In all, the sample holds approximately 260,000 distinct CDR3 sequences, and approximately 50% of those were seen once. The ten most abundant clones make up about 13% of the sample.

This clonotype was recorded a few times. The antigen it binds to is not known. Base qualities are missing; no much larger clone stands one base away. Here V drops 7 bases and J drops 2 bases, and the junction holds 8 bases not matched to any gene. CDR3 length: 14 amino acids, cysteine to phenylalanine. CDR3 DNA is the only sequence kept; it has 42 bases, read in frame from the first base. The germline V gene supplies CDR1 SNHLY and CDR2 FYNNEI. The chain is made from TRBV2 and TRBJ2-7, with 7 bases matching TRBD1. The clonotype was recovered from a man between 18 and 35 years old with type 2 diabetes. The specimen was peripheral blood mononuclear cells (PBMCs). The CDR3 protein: CASNTWDSTYEQYF. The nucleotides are TGTGCCAGCAATACATGGGACAGCACCTACGAGCAGTACTTC.